This TCR beta chain was sequenced during a study of blood T cells in healthy people across ages. The study's findings and limits: It was the long-lived donors that had more naive CD4+ cells and higher diversity than aged donors.

The sample holds a few counts of this clonotype. Its specificity is unknown. The germline gives CDR1 SGHRS, CDR2 YFSETQ. V lost 2 bases to trimming and J lost 5 bases, with 13 bases between them. CDR3 length equals 14 residues. A sample-barcoded 5' primer and a J-beta primer mix were used in a second PCR of roughly 7 to 11 cycles. One entry per CDR3 protein, called by TCRdb with MiXCR from the 5' RACE reads. The sample has 710,000 or so distinct CDR3 sequences; about 20% are singletons. The sequence came from a man in his sixties or seventies in good health. The gene calls are TRBV5-1 and TRBJ2-5; D may be TRBD2 (5 bases). Sequenced material: blood. DNA for the CDR3: TGCGCCAGCAGCTTACTAGGGCGTAGGGAGACCCAGTACTTC. This codes for CASSLLGRRETQYF.